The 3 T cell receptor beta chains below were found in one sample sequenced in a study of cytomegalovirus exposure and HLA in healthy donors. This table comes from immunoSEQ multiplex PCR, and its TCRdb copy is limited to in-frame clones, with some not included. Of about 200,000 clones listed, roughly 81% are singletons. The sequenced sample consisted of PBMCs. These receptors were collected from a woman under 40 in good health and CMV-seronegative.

For the CDR3, the DNA is TGTGCCAGCAGCGTCCCACTAGCATCCGAGCAGTACTTC. Translated, it gives CASSVPLASEQYF. The chain uses TRBV7-2 and TRBJ2-7; tentative D call: TRBD2 (6 bases). The V gene's germline CDR1 is SGHTA and CDR2 FQGNSA. The CDR3 contains 13 residues. V shed 5 bases and J shed 6 bases, with 14 bases lying between them. The variable domain in full, completed from reference TRBV7-2 and TRBJ2-7, reads GAGVSQSPSNKVTEKGKDVELRCDPISGHTALYWYRQSLGQGLEFLIYFQGNSAPDKSGLPSDRFSAERTGGSVSTLTIQRTQQEDSAVYLCASSVPLASEQYFGPGTRLTVT.

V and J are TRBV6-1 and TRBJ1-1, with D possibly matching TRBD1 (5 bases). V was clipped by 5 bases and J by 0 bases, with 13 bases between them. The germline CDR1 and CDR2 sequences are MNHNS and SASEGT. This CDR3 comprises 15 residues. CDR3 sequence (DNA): TGTGCCAGCAGTCGACAGATTCTTATGAACACTGAAGCTTTCTTT. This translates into CASSRQILMNTEAFF.

In DNA, the CDR3 is TGCGCCAGCAGCCCTCTGGGGGGACAGGGATCCTACAATGAGCAGTTCTTC. Its protein product is CASSPLGGQGSYNEQFF. This sequence joins TRBV5-1 and TRBJ2-1; the match to TRBD1 covers 9 bases. The CDR3 extends over 17 amino acids. The V segment lost 4 bases and the J segment 1 base; nucleotides outside the gene matches: 9. CDR1 and CDR2 from the germline V gene are SGHRS and YFSETQ. Filled out from reference TRBV5-1 and TRBJ2-1, the complete variable domain reads KAGVTQTPRYLIKTRGQQVTLSCSPISGHRSVSWYQQTPGQGLQFLFEYFSETQRNKGNFPGRFSGRQFSNSRSEMNVSTLELGDSALYLCASSPLGGQGSYNEQFFGPGTRLTVL.